Listed below are T cell receptor beta chains from one sample, sequenced in a study of technical replicates of blood from several donors. Some clones are missing from TCRdb's copy, which holds only in-frame ones; the method was immunoSEQ multiplex PCR. The profile shows some 60,000 clones, about nine tenths of them singletons. What was sequenced was PBMCs. Source of these receptors: a human donor in good health. Some clones in this sample may be carry-over from other donors' samples. CDR3s include the opening cysteine and the closing phenylalanine or tryptophan. The D gene is left open where the match is weak. Size is omitted from some rows. Given values are once, few, many or a class for expanded clones.

clone_size: medium-sized; v_call: TRBV11-2; j_call: TRBJ1-2; d_call: TRBD1; cdr3_length: 15; cdr3_aa: CASSLVDRDRHGYTF; cdr3_nt: TGTGCCAGCAGCTTAGTAGACAGGGATAGGCATGGCTACACCTTC
clone_size: .; v_call: TRBV4-1; j_call: TRBJ1-2; d_call: TRBD1; cdr3_length: 14; cdr3_aa: CASSQADRGYGYTF; cdr3_nt: TGCGCCAGCAGCCAAGCAGACAGGGGCTATGGCTACACCTTC
clone_size: .; v_call: TRBV5-1; j_call: TRBJ2-1; d_call: TRBD2; cdr3_length: 15; cdr3_aa: CASSLGLAVYNEQFF; cdr3_nt: TGCGCCAGCAGCTTGGGGCTAGCGGTCTACAATGAGCAGTTCTTC
clone_size: .; v_call: TRBV11-3; j_call: TRBJ2-1; d_call: .; cdr3_length: 16; cdr3_aa: CASSPSRTQQRDEQFF; cdr3_nt: TGTGCCAGCAGCCCAAGCCGGACACAACAAAGAGATGAGCAGTTCTTC
clone_size: .; v_call: TRBV30; j_call: TRBJ2-7; d_call: TRBD2; cdr3_length: 13; cdr3_aa: CAWRPSGTYEQYF; cdr3_nt: TGTGCCTGGAGACCTAGCGGGACCTACGAGCAGTACTTC
clone_size: .; v_call: TRBV4-3; j_call: TRBJ2-3; d_call: .; cdr3_length: 17; cdr3_aa: CASSQGLGLGHTDTQYF; cdr3_nt: TGCGCCAGCAGCCAAGGGCTGGGGCTAGGCCATACAGATACGCAGTATTTT
clone_size: .; v_call: TRBV7-9; j_call: TRBJ1-1; d_call: .; cdr3_length: 15; cdr3_aa: CASSLELGAATEAFF; cdr3_nt: TGTGCCAGCAGCTTAGAGCTGGGGGCGGCCACTGAAGCTTTCTTT
clone_size: few; v_call: TRBV6-5; j_call: TRBJ1-4; d_call: .; cdr3_length: 15; cdr3_aa: CASSRNTVPSEKLFF; cdr3_nt: TGTGCCAGCAGTCGGAATACAGTACCTTCCGAAAAACTGTTTTTT
clone_size: .; v_call: TRBV20-1; j_call: TRBJ2-5; d_call: .; cdr3_length: 11; cdr3_aa: CSVRPEETQYF; cdr3_nt: TGCAGTGTGCGGCCAGAAGAGACCCAGTACTTC
clone_size: .; v_call: TRBV2; j_call: TRBJ2-1; d_call: TRBD2; cdr3_length: 13; cdr3_aa: CASNGLAVNEQFF; cdr3_nt: TGTGCCAGCAATGGACTAGCGGTCAATGAGCAGTTCTTC
clone_size: .; v_call: TRBV7-9; j_call: TRBJ1-1; d_call: .; cdr3_length: 12; cdr3_aa: CASSLQFAEAFF; cdr3_nt: TGTGCCAGCAGCTTACAGTTCGCTGAAGCTTTCTTT
clone_size: .; v_call: TRBV18; j_call: TRBJ1-2; d_call: .; cdr3_length: 14; cdr3_aa: CASSPPDRSYGYTF; cdr3_nt: TGTGCCAGCTCACCACCCGACAGGTCCTATGGCTACACCTTC
clone_size: .; v_call: TRBV4-3; j_call: TRBJ2-5; d_call: .; cdr3_length: 17; cdr3_aa: CASSQATTPNGLQTQYF; cdr3_nt: TGCGCCAGCAGCCAAGCCACGACACCCAACGGCCTACAGACCCAGTACTTC
clone_size: .; v_call: TRBV12-5; j_call: TRBJ2-3; d_call: TRBD2; cdr3_length: 16; cdr3_aa: CASALSTSGSTDTQYF; cdr3_nt: TGTGCTAGTGCCCTATCGACTAGCGGGAGCACAGATACGCAGTATTTT
clone_size: .; v_call: TRBV6-6; j_call: TRBJ2-3; d_call: TRBD1; cdr3_length: 16; cdr3_aa: CASSYPIGTGTDTQYF; cdr3_nt: TGTGCCAGCAGTTACCCTATCGGGACAGGCACAGATACGCAGTATTTT
clone_size: .; v_call: TRBV6-1; j_call: TRBJ2-7; d_call: TRBD1; cdr3_length: 13; cdr3_aa: CASTGQGAHEQYF; cdr3_nt: TGTGCCAGCACGGGACAGGGGGCCCACGAGCAGTACTTC
clone_size: .; v_call: TRBV10-3; j_call: TRBJ2-7; d_call: .; cdr3_length: 13; cdr3_aa: CAIRGTGPGEQYF; cdr3_nt: TGTGCCATCAGAGGCACAGGACCAGGGGAGCAGTACTTC
clone_size: .; v_call: TRBV30; j_call: TRBJ2-7; d_call: .; cdr3_length: 13; cdr3_aa: CAWSVQGAYEQYF; cdr3_nt: TGTGCCTGGAGTGTACAGGGCGCATACGAGCAGTACTTC
clone_size: .; v_call: TRBV6-5; j_call: TRBJ2-7; d_call: .; cdr3_length: 14; cdr3_aa: CASSPGDPTYEQYF; cdr3_nt: TGTGCCAGCAGCCCAGGGGACCCTACCTACGAGCAGTACTTC
clone_size: .; v_call: TRBV7-2; j_call: TRBJ2-5; d_call: .; cdr3_length: 15; cdr3_aa: CASSTTAAPLETQYF; cdr3_nt: TGTGCCAGCAGCACCACAGCGGCGCCGTTGGAGACCCAGTACTTC
clone_size: once; v_call: TRBV27; j_call: TRBJ1-2; d_call: TRBD1; cdr3_length: 13; cdr3_aa: CASSRDRAYGYTF; cdr3_nt: TGTGCCAGCAGTAGGGACAGGGCCTATGGCTACACCTTC
clone_size: once; v_call: TRBV30; j_call: TRBJ1-4; d_call: .; cdr3_length: 14; cdr3_aa: CAWSLGHANEKLFF; cdr3_nt: TGTGCCTGGAGTCTGGGACACGCTAATGAAAAACTGTTTTTT
clone_size: .; v_call: TRBV7-8; j_call: TRBJ1-1; d_call: .; cdr3_length: 13; cdr3_aa: CASRHIANTEAFF; cdr3_nt: TGTGCCAGCAGACACATAGCGAACACTGAAGCTTTCTTT
clone_size: .; v_call: TRBV11-2; j_call: TRBJ2-7; d_call: TRBD2; cdr3_length: 17; cdr3_aa: CASSLGSSGVRSYEQYF; cdr3_nt: TGTGCCAGCAGCTTAGGGTCTAGCGGAGTCCGGTCCTACGAGCAGTACTTC
clone_size: .; v_call: TRBV19; j_call: TRBJ1-5; d_call: .; cdr3_length: 16; cdr3_aa: CASSLGGPYSNQPQHF; cdr3_nt: TGTGCCAGTAGTTTGGGGGGGCCCTATAGCAATCAGCCCCAGCATTTT
clone_size: .; v_call: TRBV13; j_call: TRBJ2-7; d_call: .; cdr3_length: 15; cdr3_aa: CASSEGPGASYEQYF; cdr3_nt: TGTGCCAGCAGCGAAGGTCCAGGGGCCTCCTACGAGCAGTACTTC
clone_size: .; v_call: TRBV28; j_call: TRBJ2-2; d_call: .; cdr3_length: 14; cdr3_aa: CASSSGTLTGELFF; cdr3_nt: TGTGCCAGCAGTAGCGGTACGCTCACCGGGGAGCTGTTTTTT
clone_size: .; v_call: TRBV9; j_call: TRBJ2-1; d_call: .; cdr3_length: 15; cdr3_aa: CASSPAPLIVGEQFF; cdr3_nt: TGTGCCAGCAGCCCCGCCCCACTAATTGTCGGTGAGCAGTTCTTC
clone_size: once; v_call: TRBV28; j_call: TRBJ1-4; d_call: .; cdr3_length: 15; cdr3_aa: CASSPAGGYNEKLFF; cdr3_nt: TGTGCCAGCAGCCCGGCGGGGGGGTATAATGAAAAACTGTTTTTT
clone_size: .; v_call: TRBV5-4; j_call: TRBJ1-2; d_call: TRBD1; cdr3_length: 16; cdr3_aa: CASSPAVTGGFFGYTF; cdr3_nt: TGTGCCAGCAGCCCCGCAGTTACAGGGGGCTTTTTTGGCTACACCTTC
clone_size: .; v_call: TRBV7-3; j_call: TRBJ1-1; d_call: .; cdr3_length: 13; cdr3_aa: CASRRQVGTEAFF; cdr3_nt: TGTGCCAGCAGAAGACAGGTGGGCACTGAAGCTTTCTTT
clone_size: .; v_call: TRBV7-6; j_call: TRBJ2-7; d_call: TRBD1; cdr3_length: 14; cdr3_aa: CASSYRTGGYEQYF; cdr3_nt: TGTGCCAGCAGCTACCGGACAGGGGGGTACGAGCAGTACTTC
clone_size: .; v_call: TRBV11-2; j_call: TRBJ1-2; d_call: TRBD1; cdr3_length: 13; cdr3_aa: CASSSDRVYGYTF; cdr3_nt: TGTGCCAGCAGCAGTGACAGGGTTTATGGCTACACCTTC
clone_size: .; v_call: TRBV27; j_call: TRBJ1-5; d_call: .; cdr3_length: 14; cdr3_aa: CASSFGVAGQPQHF; cdr3_nt: TGTGCCAGCAGTTTCGGGGTAGCGGGCCAGCCCCAGCATTTT
clone_size: .; v_call: TRBV6-5; j_call: TRBJ2-3; d_call: .; cdr3_length: 14; cdr3_aa: CASSYNRLTDTQYF; cdr3_nt: TGTGCCAGCAGTTACAACAGGCTCACAGATACGCAGTATTTT
clone_size: .; v_call: TRBV18; j_call: TRBJ1-1; d_call: TRBD1; cdr3_length: 14; cdr3_aa: CASSGGTGVTEAFF; cdr3_nt: TGTGCCAGCTCAGGCGGAACAGGGGTCACTGAAGCTTTCTTT
clone_size: few; v_call: TRBV4-2; j_call: TRBJ1-2; d_call: TRBD1; cdr3_length: 15; cdr3_aa: CASSQGQGAGYGYTF; cdr3_nt: TGTGCCAGCAGCCAAGGACAGGGGGCGGGCTATGGCTACACCTTC
clone_size: .; v_call: TRBV7-3; j_call: TRBJ1-2; d_call: TRBD1; cdr3_length: 13; cdr3_aa: CASSSTGVGGYTF; cdr3_nt: TGTGCCAGCAGCTCGACAGGGGTAGGTGGCTACACCTTC
clone_size: .; v_call: TRBV7-6; j_call: TRBJ2-3; d_call: .; cdr3_length: 11; cdr3_aa: CASSGPDTQYF; cdr3_nt: TGTGCCAGCAGCGGGCCAGATACGCAGTATTTT
clone_size: .; v_call: TRBV11-3; j_call: TRBJ1-1; d_call: .; cdr3_length: 13; cdr3_aa: CASSSTGGGSAFF; cdr3_nt: TGTGCCAGCAGCTCGACGGGGGGCGGGTCGGCTTTCTTT
clone_size: .; v_call: TRBV15; j_call: TRBJ2-6; d_call: TRBD2; cdr3_length: 17; cdr3_aa: CATSRELAGAGANVLTF; cdr3_nt: TGTGCCACCAGCAGGGAATTAGCGGGAGCTGGGGCCAACGTCCTGACTTTC
clone_size: .; v_call: TRBV6-4; j_call: TRBJ2-7; d_call: .; cdr3_length: 17; cdr3_aa: CASSDFSGEKISYEQYF; cdr3_nt: TGTGCCAGCAGTGACTTCTCAGGGGAAAAAATCTCCTACGAGCAGTACTTC
clone_size: .; v_call: TRBV4-2; j_call: TRBJ2-1; d_call: TRBD2; cdr3_length: 17; cdr3_aa: CASSQAGGLAGEFEQFF; cdr3_nt: TGTGCCAGCAGCCAAGCTGGGGGACTAGCGGGAGAGTTTGAGCAGTTCTTC
clone_size: once; v_call: TRBV9; j_call: TRBJ2-1; d_call: TRBD2; cdr3_length: 15; cdr3_aa: CASSVELAGGDEQFF; cdr3_nt: TGTGCCAGCAGCGTAGAACTAGCGGGAGGCGATGAGCAGTTCTTC
clone_size: few; v_call: TRBV7-9; j_call: TRBJ1-1; d_call: .; cdr3_length: 15; cdr3_aa: CASSSKGGSNTEAFF; cdr3_nt: TGTGCCAGCAGCTCAAAGGGAGGCTCGAACACTGAAGCTTTCTTT
clone_size: .; v_call: TRBV7-2; j_call: TRBJ2-7; d_call: .; cdr3_length: 14; cdr3_aa: CASARVSTPYEQYF; cdr3_nt: TGTGCCAGCGCCCGCGTTAGTACTCCCTACGAGCAGTACTTC
clone_size: .; v_call: TRBV5-6; j_call: TRBJ1-2; d_call: .; cdr3_length: 12; cdr3_aa: CASTGGDYGYTF; cdr3_nt: TGTGCCAGCACCGGGGGGGACTATGGCTACACCTTC
clone_size: .; v_call: TRBV2; j_call: TRBJ2-5; d_call: TRBD2; cdr3_length: 14; cdr3_aa: CASSEGSGRETQYF; cdr3_nt: TGTGCCAGCAGTGAAGGTAGCGGGAGAGAGACCCAGTACTTC
clone_size: .; v_call: TRBV5-6; j_call: TRBJ2-2; d_call: .; cdr3_length: 15; cdr3_aa: CASSTRIVLAGELFF; cdr3_nt: TGTGCCAGCAGCACTAGAATCGTTCTGGCCGGGGAGCTGTTTTTT
clone_size: .; v_call: TRBV27; j_call: TRBJ2-7; d_call: .; cdr3_length: 13; cdr3_aa: CANSRRVAYEQYF; cdr3_nt: TGTGCCAACAGTAGACGGGTGGCCTACGAGCAGTACTTC
clone_size: .; v_call: TRBV7-9; j_call: TRBJ2-6; d_call: .; cdr3_length: 15; cdr3_aa: CASSRRQAGANVLTF; cdr3_nt: TGTGCCAGCAGCCGCCGACAAGCTGGGGCCAACGTCCTGACTTTC